The rows below give T cell receptor beta chains drawn from one sample of a study of human T cells and chemical hapten exposure. One entry per CDR3 protein, called by TCRdb with MiXCR from the RACE reads. The table shows 80,000 to 95,000 distinct CDR3 sequences, with more than 9.5% occurring only once. Sequencing was performed on whole blood, taken in connection with sensitization to the hapten diphenylcyclopropenone (DPC). The receptor set was obtained from a man aged 40-49 years with alopecia areata. Some clones in this sample may be carry-over from other donors' samples. Both conserved end residues are part of each CDR3. The order of the fields is clone size, J gene, D gene, V gene, CDR3 protein, CDR3 DNA. The D gene is left open where the match is weak. Clone size, where shown, is once, few, many, or a class for clones that have expanded.

abundance: NA
j_gene: TRBJ1-5
d_gene: NA
v_gene: TRBV20-1
CDR3aa: CSAGRENQPQHF
CDR3nt: TGCAGTGCCGGGCGCGAAAATCAGCCCCAGCATTTT

abundance: many
j_gene: TRBJ1-3
d_gene: NA
v_gene: TRBV12-3/TRBV12-4
CDR3aa: CASSPWGLHSGNTIYF
CDR3nt: TGTGCCAGCAGTCCATGGGGGCTGCACTCTGGAAACACCATATATTTT

abundance: NA
j_gene: TRBJ2-1
d_gene: TRBD2
v_gene: TRBV5-1
CDR3aa: CASSLGAGAYNEQFF
CDR3nt: TGCGCCAGCAGCTTGGGAGCGGGGGCCTACAATGAGCAGTTCTTC

abundance: few
j_gene: TRBJ2-1
d_gene: TRBD2
v_gene: TRBV7-2
CDR3aa: CASSLESGTSLNEQFF
CDR3nt: TGTGCCAGCAGCTTAGAAAGCGGGACTAGTCTAAATGAGCAGTTCTTC

abundance: many
j_gene: TRBJ1-2
d_gene: NA
v_gene: TRBV3-1
CDR3aa: CASSRAGPTNYGYTF
CDR3nt: TGTGCCAGCAGCAGAGCCGGGCCTACTAACTATGGCTACACCTTC

abundance: few
j_gene: TRBJ2-1
d_gene: NA
v_gene: TRBV20-1
CDR3aa: CSVKTTYNEQFF
CDR3nt: TGCAGTGTTAAGACTACTTACAATGAGCAGTTCTTC

abundance: NA
j_gene: TRBJ1-2
d_gene: TRBD1
v_gene: TRBV7-9
CDR3aa: CASSMDRAAYGYTF
CDR3nt: TGTGCCAGCAGCATGGACAGGGCCGCCTATGGCTACACCTTC

abundance: NA
j_gene: TRBJ2-5
d_gene: TRBD2
v_gene: TRBV13
CDR3aa: CASSPRLAEFQETQYF
CDR3nt: TGTGCCAGCAGCCCTAGACTAGCGGAGTTCCAAGAGACCCAGTACTTC

abundance: NA
j_gene: TRBJ2-1
d_gene: NA
v_gene: TRBV9
CDR3aa: CASSARMRESGEQFF
CDR3nt: TGTGCCAGCAGCGCCCGTATGAGGGAGTCGGGGGAGCAGTTCTTC

abundance: many
j_gene: TRBJ1-2
d_gene: NA
v_gene: TRBV10-3
CDR3aa: CAISELFRQSGYTF
CDR3nt: TGTGCCATCAGTGAGTTATTCCGCCAAAGTGGCTACACCTTC

abundance: few
j_gene: TRBJ2-1
d_gene: TRBD2
v_gene: TRBV29-1
CDR3aa: CSVEAVGLAGGSQFF
CDR3nt: TGCAGCGTTGAAGCAGTAGGGCTAGCGGGAGGTAGTCAGTTCTTC

abundance: NA
j_gene: TRBJ1-6
d_gene: TRBD1
v_gene: TRBV7-3
CDR3aa: CASSSTGGSPLHF
CDR3nt: TGTGCCAGCAGCTCAACAGGGGGGTCACCCCTCCACTTT

abundance: NA
j_gene: TRBJ2-2
d_gene: NA
v_gene: TRBV9
CDR3aa: CASSVSAGDTGELFF
CDR3nt: TGTGCCAGCAGCGTATCGGCAGGGGACACCGGGGAGCTGTTTTTT

abundance: many
j_gene: TRBJ2-5
d_gene: TRBD1
v_gene: TRBV5-4
CDR3aa: CASSLDRGAVPLF
CDR3nt: TGTGCCAGCAGCTTGGACAGGGGGGCGGTCCCCCTTTTC

abundance: NA
j_gene: TRBJ2-3
d_gene: TRBD2
v_gene: TRBV15
CDR3aa: CATSRGDPGLAGEF
CDR3nt: TGTGCCACCAGCAGAGGGGATCCCGGACTAGCGGGGGAATTT

abundance: NA
j_gene: TRBJ1-1
d_gene: TRBD1
v_gene: TRBV12-3/TRBV12-4
CDR3aa: CASRHRGQVTEAFF
CDR3nt: TGTGCCAGCAGGCACAGGGGGCAGGTCACTGAAGCTTTCTTT

abundance: NA
j_gene: TRBJ1-2
d_gene: TRBD1
v_gene: TRBV6-5
CDR3aa: CASSSPGGYGYTF
CDR3nt: TGTGCCAGCAGTTCTCCAGGGGGCTATGGCTACACCTTC

abundance: few
j_gene: TRBJ2-7
d_gene: NA
v_gene: TRBV7-2
CDR3aa: CASSLGGQVYEQYF
CDR3nt: TGTGCCAGCAGCTTAGGCGGACAAGTCTACGAGCAGTACTTC